The sequence of this T cell receptor (beta chain) was determined in a study of response to subunit inactivated influenza vaccine (dated by TCRdb to 2017 to 2018). At the level of the whole study: Deep quantitative T cell receptor repertoire profiling was used in the study to track responses to a trivalent subunit inactivated influenza vaccine. The paper's findings and limits, for the study overall: The authors proposed that each seasonal influenza vaccination may bring in only a limited number of new T cells.

This clonotype has just a few counts. The antigen this receptor binds is unknown. No much larger clone is present one base from it, and per-base qualities are unavailable. Libraries were constructed by RT-PCR. TCRdb shows the sequencer as Illumina HiSeq 2500. The raw public data were reprocessed by TCRdb itself: fastp quality trimming at Q25, MiXCR clonotype calling, in-frame beta chains only. Under each unique CDR3 protein, matching rows form one entry showing the most common genes and DNA. Counted in this sample were fewer than 600,000 distinct CDR3 sequences; under 8.5% of them appeared once. The biggest ten clones account for 13% of the sample. V gives up 6 bases and J gives up 1 base, and the segment between their germline ends measures 11 bases. As encoded in the germline V gene, CDR1 is KGHSH while CDR2 is LQKENI. The CDR3 spans 14 residues, from the cysteine through the phenylalanine. The read is trimmed to its CDR3 DNA, 42 bases read in frame from base 1.

The input for sequencing was PBMCs from blood, taken 23 months after vaccination. The chain employs TRBV18 and TRBJ2-3; tentative D gene TRBD2, with 5 bases matching. This sequence originates from a man between 45 and 75 years old who received an inactivated influenza vaccine. Donor details come from another sample of the same person, matched by shared clones. In nucleotides, the sequence is TGTGCCAGCTCCAAAGGAGGAGGCACAGATACGCAGTATTTT. Protein translation: CASSKGGGTDTQYF.